This entry lists 17 T cell receptor beta chains sequenced from one sample in a study of CD8+ T cells in alopecia areata. Following RNA extraction, reverse transcription yielded cDNA that acted as the sequencing template. Here immunoSEQ multiplex PCR was the method, and the copy in TCRdb shows in-frame clones only, minus some. The sample holds around 150,000 clones, about 71% seen once. Treatment reported: oral pan-JAK inhibitor, 5-10 mg twice daily. This sample comprised CD4+ T cells sorted from blood, obtained at week 4, from a patient treated with tofacitinib. Receptors were obtained from a human donor with alopecia areata.

V gene TRBV5-1 combines with J gene TRBJ2-5, with a weak D call TRBD2 (6 bases). The CDR3 consists of 15 residues. V lost 4 bases and J 1 base, leaving 14 bases between the germline ends. Germline CDR1 and CDR2: SGHRS and YFSETQ. The CDR3 DNA reads TGCGCCAGCAGCATTGGAACCGGGAGCCAAGAGACCCAGTACTTC. Its translation: CASSIGTGSQETQYF. Filled out from reference TRBV5-1 and TRBJ2-5, the complete variable domain reads KAGVTQTPRYLIKTRGQQVTLSCSPISGHRSVSWYQQTPGQGLQFLFEYFSETQRNKGNFPGRFSGRQFSNSRSEMNVSTLELGDSALYLCASSIGTGSQETQYFGPGTRLLVL.

A few counts support this clone. The chain couples TRBV4-3 to TRBJ2-2, with 9 bases that match TRBD1. The CDR3 consists of 15 residues. CDR1 and CDR2 (germline): LGHNA, YSLEER. With 4 bases clipped from V and 7 bases from J, the junction kept 7 bases outside the gene matches. The CDR3 DNA sequence: TGCGCCAGCAGCCGGGGAGACAGGGGGAGCGGGGAGCTGTTTTTT. Translating it yields CASSRGDRGSGELFF.

This clone showed up just a few times. The chain joins TRBV7-9 to TRBJ1-4, with D possibly matching TRBD1 (5 bases). CDR1 SEHNR and CDR2 FQNEAQ come from the germline V gene (reference sequence). V was clipped by 5 bases and J by 10 bases, with 5 bases between them. The CDR3 runs to 10 residues. The CDR3 is CASSGGKLFF. In nucleotides, the CDR3 is TGTGCCAGCAGCGGGGGAAAACTGTTTTTT.

This chain joins TRBV2 and TRBJ1-1; D unclear. This CDR3 is 13 amino acids long. CDR1 is SNHLY and CDR2 is FYNNEI in the germline V gene. The germline V and J ends were trimmed by 3 bases and 5 bases, with 10 bases remaining between them. CDR3 sequence: CASSEEKVTEAFF. CDR3 nucleotides: TGTGCCAGCAGTGAGGAAAAGGTTACTGAAGCTTTCTTT.

V gene TRBV30 combines with J gene TRBJ1-5; TRBD1 agrees at 10 bases. This CDR3 region has 15 residues. Germline values: CDR1 GTSNPN, CDR2 SVGIG (reference sequence). The junction had 9 bases not matched to a gene; V was cut back by 3 bases and J by 7 bases. DNA for the CDR3: TGTGCCTGGAGCGTAGACAGGGGGCGCGGACAGCCCCAGCATTTT. Translated: CAWSVDRGRGQPQHF.

The chain employs TRBV5-1 and TRBJ2-2; 9 bases match TRBD1. The ends lost 0 bases at V and 5 bases at J; junction bases unmatched: 2. The germline CDR1 and CDR2 sequences are SGHRS and YFSETQ. The CDR3 totals 15 residues. The CDR3, as DNA: TGCGCCAGCAGCTTGGGGGACAGGGCTACCGGGGAGCTGTTTTTT. Translated: CASSLGDRATGELFF.

The CDR3 sequence: CASSLAGQPNTEAFF. The CDR3 DNA reads as TGCGCCAGCAGCTTGGCGGGACAGCCGAACACTGAAGCTTTCTTT. The chain carries TRBV5-1 and TRBJ1-1; 7 nucleotides align to TRBD1. CDR1 is SGHRS, CDR2 YFSETQ, per germline. This CDR3 region has 15 residues. J lost 1 base, V lost 0 bases, and 3 bases had no gene match.

The rearrangement links TRBV30 to TRBJ1-2; D gene uncertain. The V end lost 6 bases, the J end lost 4 bases, and 18 bases lay between the germline ends. Germline CDR1 is GTSNPN and CDR2 is SVGIG (reference sequence). This CDR3 has 14 residues. This CDR3 reads CACLHRGGGYGYTF. The CDR3 DNA sequence: TGTGCCTGCCTACACAGAGGAGGCGGCTATGGCTACACCTTC.

Only a few counts were recorded for this clone. The chain uses TRBV18 and TRBJ2-7; TRBD1 matches at 7 bases. The CDR3 is 12 residues long. The V and J ends lost 3 bases and 6 bases, in that order; junction bases with no gene match: 2. Germline V gives CDR1 KGHSH, CDR2 LQKENI. The DNA for the CDR3 is TGTGCCAGCTCACCCGACAGGGTCGAGCAGTACTTC. Protein sequence: CASSPDRVEQYF.

For this clone: A much larger clone sits a single nucleotide away, making a read error possible. The chain combines TRBV6-4 with TRBJ2-7; D is unresolved. The CDR3 is 11 residues long. V lost 4 bases to trimming and J lost 1 base, with 2 bases between them. Germline CDR1 reads MRHNA; CDR2 reads SNTAGT. The CDR3 DNA reads as TGTGCCAGCAGTGCGTCCTACGAGCAGTACTTC. Translated, it gives CASSASYEQYF.

This sequence joins TRBV20-1 and TRBJ1-2; D is unclear. Germline loops: CDR1 DFQATT, CDR2 SNEGSKA (reference sequence). V lost 6 bases, J lost 8 bases, and 13 bases lay in between. CDR3 length equals 11 residues. CDR3 residues: CSAMDALGYTF. CDR3 DNA sequence: TGCAGTGCCATGGACGCTTTAGGCTACACCTTC.

The V call is TRBV29-1, the J call TRBJ2-5; the D gene is possibly TRBD1 (6 bases). There are 14 residues in the CDR3. Germline V gene sequence: CDR1 SQVTM, CDR2 ANQGSEA. The ends were cut back, 4 bases at V and 2 bases at J, with 14 bases in the middle. The CDR3 DNA reads as TGCAGCGTTGTAACCGGGACATCTCAAGAGACCCAGTACTTC. Translating gives CSVVTGTSQETQYF.

The count of this clone is one. The chain has TRBV6-5 and TRBJ1-6; no reliable D call. The CDR3 consists of 13 residues. V was shortened by 5 bases and J by 6 bases, with 8 bases between the two germline ends. CDR1 is MNHEY and CDR2 is SVGAGI in the germline V gene. The CDR3 loop is CASSEAPNSPLHF. In nucleotides, the CDR3 is TGTGCCAGCAGTGAAGCACCTAATTCACCCCTCCACTTT.

CDR3: CASSQDQQRDYGYTF. The CDR3 coding sequence is TGCGCCAGCAGCCAAGATCAACAGAGGGACTATGGCTACACCTTC. The chain links TRBV4-3 to TRBJ1-2; D is unresolved. Trimming shortened V by 0 bases and J by 3 bases, and 11 bases separated the two germline ends. The CDR3 runs 15 residues. In germline, CDR1 is LGHNA, CDR2 YSLEER.

The V call is TRBV5-6, the J call TRBJ2-3; the D gene is possibly TRBD2 (5 bases). Trimming cost V 6 bases and J 4 bases, with 12 bases left between them. Per germline, CDR1 SGHDT and CDR2 YYEEEE. The CDR3 extends over 13 amino acids. CDR3 amino acids: CASTGFVPDTQYF. CDR3 coding DNA: TGTGCCAGCACGGGGTTCGTCCCAGATACGCAGTATTTT.

The chain is built from TRBV30 and TRBJ2-6; TRBD1 might be the D (6 bases). Germline CDR1 GTSNPN, CDR2 SVGIG (reference sequence). This CDR3 region has 14 residues. Trimming shortened V by 4 bases and J by 3 bases, and 10 bases separated the two germline ends. CDR3 in DNA: TGTGCCTGGACCATGACAGGTGGGGCCAACGTCCTGACTTTC. Amino acid sequence: CAWTMTGGANVLTF.

The chain combines TRBV25-1 with TRBJ2-5; 12 bases map to TRBD1. The CDR3 totals 14 residues. Germline-derived CDR1 and CDR2 are MGHDK and SYGVNS. With V trimmed by 6 bases and J by 5 bases, 4 bases remained unmatched. CDR3 bases: TGTGCCAGCAGCGGGGACAGGGGGCGGGAGACCCAGTACTTC. Translating gives CASSGDRGRETQYF.